The clone carrying this T cell receptor (beta chain) counts as medium-sized (0.01 to 0.1%). Its antigen is currently unknown. The sample belongs to a study of cytotoxic CD8 clonotypes in ibrutinib-treated CLL. Study conclusions and caveats: Sampling schedules were unmatched across sustained-remission and progressing patients.

The intended depth for sequencing was 1 in 200,000 to 1 in 1 million T cells. Only in-frame clones appear in the TCRdb table, and some are missing; sequencing was by immunoSEQ multiplex PCR. The table lists fewer than 25,000 clones, roughly three quarters of them singletons. The germline CDR1 and CDR2 sequences are SGHNT and YYREEE (reference sequence). J was trimmed by 8 bases and V by 3 bases; bases with no gene match: 7. The CDR3 has 13 residues. The sequence was collected from a human donor with chronic lymphocytic leukemia. Sequenced here: PBMCs, sampled after 24 months of ibrutinib treatment. This chain joins TRBV5-4 and TRBJ1-1; 7 bases match TRBD1. This CDR3 reads CASSSGRGQEAFF. CDR3 DNA sequence: TGTGCCAGCAGCTCTGGCCGGGGACAGGAAGCTTTCTTT.